Each of the 30 T cell receptor beta chains below was sequenced from the same sample in a study of control samples from healthy donors and cancer patients. Sequencing used immunoSEQ multiplex PCR; TCRdb keeps in-frame clones, though not all of them. The sample includes about 130,000 clones, more than 70% seen only once; the top ten take 3% to 3.5%. Sequenced: blood. Every receptor here comes from a man over 45 in good health.

This chain connects TRBV6-1 to TRBJ1-6, with D uncertain. Germline CDR1 reads MNHNS; CDR2 reads SASEGT. V lost 0 bases, J lost 1 base, and 7 bases lay in between. CDR3 size: 16 residues. The CDR3 nucleotides read TGTGCCAGCAGTGAAGCAAGGTTTTCCTATAATTCACCCCTCCACTTT. Translating it yields CASSEARFSYNSPLHF.

The chain employs TRBV10-3 and TRBJ1-4, with D possibly matching TRBD1 (6 bases). V shed 2 bases and J shed 1 base, with 26 bases lying between them. The CDR3 extends over 21 amino acids. The germline V gene has CDR1 ENHRY and CDR2 SYGVKD. CDR3 nucleotide sequence: TGTGCCATCAGTGAGAGTGGGGCCCGTATCCAGGGGCTAGGAACTAATGAAAAACTGTTTTTT. Its translation is CAISESGARIQGLGTNEKLFF.

The CDR3 protein is CASSQGTIRPQHF. The CDR3 nucleotides are TGCGCCAGCAGCCAGGGGACAATTCGGCCCCAGCATTTT. The V gene is TRBV5-1, the J gene TRBJ1-5; TRBD1 is a possible D gene (6 bases). The V gene's germline CDR1 is SGHRS and CDR2 YFSETQ. This CDR3 has 13 amino acids. Between the trimmed V and J ends, which lost 4 bases and 9 bases, there was a span of 14 bases.

The chain has TRBV6-5 and TRBJ2-1; the D gene is possibly TRBD2 (5 bases). The V end was cut by 8 bases, the J end by 3 bases, with 17 bases between. The CDR3 has 15 residues. From germline, CDR1 is MNHEY and CDR2 SVGAGI. The CDR3, as DNA: TGTGCCAGCTCAGATACTGCCGGGGTCTACAATGAGCAGTTCTTC. Translated, it gives CASSDTAGVYNEQFF.

V and J are TRBV5-1 and TRBJ2-5; 11 nucleotides agree with TRBD2. The J segment lost 5 bases and the V segment lost 0 bases, leaving 6 bases of the junction unmatched. The CDR3 length is 16 residues. CDR1 and CDR2 from the germline V gene are SGHRS and YFSETQ. The CDR3 sequence is CASSLGSGGAGETQYF. The CDR3 DNA reads TGCGCCAGCAGCTTGGGTAGCGGGGGGGCCGGTGAGACCCAGTACTTC.

The genes are TRBV4-2 and TRBJ1-3; possible D gene TRBD1, 6 bases. The CDR3 length is 15 residues. V was cut by 1 base and J by 3 bases, with 10 bases left in between. Germline assignment: CDR1 LGHNA and CDR2 YNFKEQ. Here the CDR3 DNA reads TGTGCCAGCAGCCAAGCGGGGGCAGATGGAAACACCATATATTTT. This gives the protein CASSQAGADGNTIYF.

The table lists this clone with a few counts. The chain employs TRBV2 and TRBJ2-5; no clear D. Germline CDR1 is SNHLY and CDR2 is FYNNEI. Trimming stripped 3 bases from V and 5 bases from J, with 10 bases between. The CDR3 runs 13 residues. Written as DNA, the CDR3 is TGTGCCAGCAGTGACTCAGAGCTTGAGACCCAGTACTTC. Translating gives CASSDSELETQYF.

The table lists this clone with a count of one. This sequence joins TRBV27 and TRBJ2-4; D not resolved. From germline, CDR1 is MNHEY and CDR2 SMNVEV (reference sequence). Trimming removed 2 bases from V and 4 bases from J, with 15 bases in between. The CDR3 length is 16 residues. CDR3 bases: TGTGCCAGCAGTTTAATGGGAAGAGATCAGAAAAACATTCAGTACTTC. Encoded protein: CASSLMGRDQKNIQYF.

The chain combines TRBV6-4 with TRBJ2-1; D remains ambiguous. Looked up from germline, CDR1 is MRHNA and CDR2 is SNTAGT. Trimming removed 6 bases from V and 10 bases from J, with 16 bases in between. The CDR3 runs 13 residues. CDR3 bases: TGTGCCAGCAGCGCCACCCATTCTGGGGAGCAGTTCTTC. This encodes CASSATHSGEQFF.

The rearrangement links TRBV7-9 to TRBJ2-7, with a possible D match to TRBD1 (6 bases). The CDR3 has 15 residues. Germline V gives CDR1 SEHNR, CDR2 FQNEAQ (reference sequence). Trimming stripped 1 base from V and 5 bases from J, with 15 bases between. The CDR3 nucleotides read TGTGCCAGCAGCTTAGACGGGCAGGGGCTTCACGAGCAGTACTTC. It encodes CASSLDGQGLHEQYF.

The rearrangement uses TRBV7-8 and TRBJ2-1, with D tentatively TRBD2 (6 bases). This CDR3 has 16 residues. Trimming shortened V by 3 bases and J by 3 bases, and 15 bases separated the two germline ends. Germline V lookup: CDR1 SGHVS, CDR2 FQNEAQ. CDR3 loop: CASSLGRLVLYNEQFF. The CDR3, as DNA: TGTGCCAGCAGCTTGGGGAGGCTAGTCCTCTACAATGAGCAGTTCTTC.

The chain joins TRBV12-3 or TRBV12-4 to TRBJ2-5, with D unclear. This CDR3 comprises 13 residues. Between the trimmed V and J ends, which lost 6 bases and 2 bases, there was a span of 10 bases. CDR3 in amino acids: CASSYRVQETQYF. CDR3 bases: TGTGCCAGCAGCTATCGGGTACAAGAGACCCAGTACTTC.

The chain carries TRBV28 and TRBJ1-5; TRBD1 agrees at 9 bases. CDR1 is MDHEN, CDR2 SYDVKM, per germline. V dropped 6 bases and J dropped 6; count of bases not matched to a gene: 9. The CDR3 extends over 15 amino acids. DNA for the CDR3: TGTGCCAGCAGCAACAACAGGGGGCTAGGTCAGCCCCAGCATTTT. Its protein is CASSNNRGLGQPQHF.

The chain has TRBV4-1 and TRBJ2-2; 7 positions agree with TRBD2. The CDR3 extends over 16 amino acids. The germline V gene has CDR1 MGHRA and CDR2 YSYEKL. V was pared by 1 base and J by 3 bases, with 5 bases of the junction left unmatched. The CDR3 bases are TGCGCCAGCAGCCAAGTGTCTAGCGGTGACACCGGGGAGCTGTTTTTT. Translation gives CASSQVSSGDTGELFF.

This clone has only a few counts. The chain joins TRBV27 to TRBJ1-2; TRBD1 is a possible D gene (6 bases). This CDR3 contains 16 residues. Between the trimmed V and J ends, which lost 5 bases and 5 bases, there was a span of 21 bases. CDR1 MNHEY and CDR2 SMNVEV come from the germline V gene (reference sequence). CDR3 loop: CASSPAGVGLGYGYTF. The CDR3 region has the DNA TGTGCCAGCAGTCCGGCAGGGGTTGGCCTTGGGTATGGCTACACCTTC.

CDR3 loop: CAISGARSTDTQYF. Here the CDR3 DNA reads TGTGCCATCAGTGGAGCTCGCTCCACAGATACGCAGTATTTT. V and J are TRBV10-3 and TRBJ2-3; D unclear. V was trimmed by 4 bases and J by 2 bases, leaving 10 bases between them. Germline V gives CDR1 ENHRY, CDR2 SYGVKD. This CDR3 comprises 14 residues.

In its sample, this clone was seen once. The chain has TRBV27 and TRBJ1-4; 7 bases line up with TRBD1. V shed 11 bases and J 4 bases; nucleotides not matched to a gene: 19. In germline, CDR1 is MNHEY, CDR2 SMNVEV (reference sequence). CDR3 size: 17 residues. The CDR3 here is CAFLSCVTGFNNEKLFF. CDR3 nucleotide sequence: TGTGCCTTCTTATCCTGTGTGACAGGGTTCAATAATGAAAAACTGTTTTTT.

The chain has TRBV27 and TRBJ1-1, with TRBD1 matching 9 bases. Trimming removed 1 base from V and 3 bases from J; junction bases left unmatched: 6. There are 16 residues in the CDR3. CDR1 and CDR2 (germline): MNHEY, SMNVEV (reference sequence). CDR3 in DNA: TGTGCCAGCAGTTTATACAGGGGGCTTGGGGACACTGAAGCTTTCTTT. Residues: CASSLYRGLGDTEAFF.

This sequence joins TRBV15 and TRBJ2-4; D ambiguous. Germline CDR1 LNHNV, CDR2 YYDKDF (reference sequence). This CDR3 is 14 amino acids long. V was pared by 0 bases and J by 0 bases, with 3 bases between. The CDR3 region is CATSRDLAKNIQYF. DNA for the CDR3: TGTGCCACCAGCAGAGACCTAGCCAAAAACATTCAGTACTTC.

This chain uses TRBV5-1 with TRBJ2-3; TRBD2 might be the D (5 bases). From germline, CDR1 is SGHRS and CDR2 YFSETQ. The V end lost 4 bases, the J end lost 1 base, and 13 bases lay between the germline ends. The CDR3 runs 15 residues. This CDR3 reads CASSPWEPRTDTQYF. The CDR3 nucleotides are TGCGCCAGCAGCCCTTGGGAGCCCCGCACAGATACGCAGTATTTT. Looking up the rest from reference TRBV5-1 and TRBJ2-3 gives the full variable domain: KAGVTQTPRYLIKTRGQQVTLSCSPISGHRSVSWYQQTPGQGLQFLFEYFSETQRNKGNFPGRFSGRQFSNSRSEMNVSTLELGDSALYLCASSPWEPRTDTQYFGPGTRLTVL.

This clone came up a few times. This chain uses TRBV11-3 with TRBJ2-6; maybe TRBD2 (6 bases). V was clipped by 5 bases and J by 2 bases, with 19 bases between them. Germline V gene lookup returns CDR1 SGHNT and CDR2 YENEEA. The CDR3 is made up of 18 amino acids. CDR3 nucleotide sequence: TGTGCCAGCAGCCACATTTGGGGACTGACTACTGGGGCCAACGTCCTGACTTTC. Protein: CASSHIWGLTTGANVLTF.

In its sample, this clone was seen once. This chain uses TRBV7-9 with TRBJ2-7; the D call may be TRBD1 or TRBD2 (5 bases each). The CDR3 runs 12 residues. Germline CDR1 is SEHNR and CDR2 is FQNEAQ (reference sequence). With 1 base removed from V and 5 bases from J, the gap between germline ends came to 6 bases. CDR3 region: CASSLGGDEQYF. As DNA, the CDR3 is TGTGCCAGCAGCTTAGGAGGGGACGAGCAGTACTTC.

This clone was detected only once. The chain couples TRBV2 to TRBJ2-7; D may be TRBD2 (5 bases). CDR3 length: 17 amino acids. CDR1 is SNHLY, CDR2 FYNNEI, per germline. V was clipped by 6 bases and J by 3 bases, with 24 bases between them. In DNA form, the CDR3 reads TGTGCCAGCAGCAATAAAAGAGGCCAATTAGGAGGCTACGAGCAGTACTTC. Residues: CASSNKRGQLGGYEQYF.

The chain is built from TRBV6-2 or TRBV6-3 and TRBJ2-5, with TRBD2 identical over 9 bases. The junction had 7 bases not matched to a gene; V was cut back by 3 bases and J by 2 bases. Looked up from germline, CDR1 is MNHEY and CDR2 is SVGEGT. This CDR3 has 16 amino acids. The CDR3 spells CASSYGSGGKQETQYF. As DNA, the CDR3 is TGTGCCAGCAGTTATGGTAGCGGGGGCAAACAAGAGACCCAGTACTTC.

With respect to this clone: The sample contains more than one DNA sequence encoding this CDR3. The chain links TRBV18 to TRBJ2-5, with a weak D call TRBD1 (6 bases). The ends were cut back, 0 bases at V and 2 bases at J, with 10 bases in the middle. From germline, CDR1 is KGHSH and CDR2 LQKENI. The CDR3 consists of 15 residues. This CDR3 reads CASSPPGQPQETQYF. CDR3 DNA: TGTGCCAGCTCACCACCCGGACAGCCGCAAGAGACCCAGTACTTC.

This chain uses TRBV28 with TRBJ1-2; 9 bases are a match to TRBD1. This CDR3 has 15 amino acids. The germline CDR1 and CDR2 sequences are MDHEN and SYDVKM. The junction had 12 bases not matched to a gene; V was cut back by 6 bases and J by 7 bases. CDR3 coding DNA: TGTGCCAGCAGCCGACCTACAGGGGGCGCCGGTGGCTACACCTTC. Its translation is CASSRPTGGAGGYTF.

This clone appeared once. The rearrangement uses TRBV7-3 and TRBJ2-2, with 9 bases identical to TRBD1. The CDR3 sequence is 16 residues long. With V trimmed by 4 bases and J by 6 bases, 9 bases remained unmatched. Germline CDR1 and CDR2: SGHTA and FQGTGA. DNA of the CDR3: TGTGCCAGCAGCTACGGACAGGGGATCAACGCCGGGGAGCTGTTTTTT. Translated: CASSYGQGINAGELFF.

The chain's CDR3 is CASSRGLAGSTDTQYF. The CDR3 bases are TGTGCCAGCAGCAGGGGACTAGCGGGGAGCACAGATACGCAGTATTTT. This sequence joins TRBV7-2 and TRBJ2-3; the match to TRBD2 covers 13 bases. This CDR3 has 16 amino acids. The V gene end was trimmed by 5 bases and the J gene end by 0 bases; junction bases not matched to a gene: 2. Germline values: CDR1 SGHTA, CDR2 FQGNSA.

The chain employs TRBV19 and TRBJ1-5, with D tentatively TRBD1 (6 bases). CDR1 is LNHDA, CDR2 SQIVND, per germline (reference sequence). V was clipped by 1 base and J by 7 bases, with 14 bases between them. The CDR3 is 15 residues long. The CDR3 DNA reads as TGTGCCAGTAGTATAGTAAGGGGGGCAAGGCAGCCCCAGCATTTT. The encoded protein is CASSIVRGARQPQHF.

The rearrangement uses TRBV5-1 and TRBJ1-3; D possibly corresponds to TRBD1 (6 bases). CDR1 SGHRS and CDR2 YFSETQ come from the germline V gene. With 4 bases removed from V and 2 bases from J, the gap between germline ends came to 10 bases. The CDR3 runs 14 residues. The CDR3 nucleotides are TGCGCCAGCAGCCCACAGGGTACTGGAAACACCATATATTTT. It encodes CASSPQGTGNTIYF.